This TCR beta chain was recovered during a study of blood T cell repertoires in COVID-19. The V end lost 3 bases, the J end lost 9 bases, and 12 bases lay between the germline ends. Germline V lookup: CDR1 MNHNS, CDR2 SASEGT. This CDR3 contains 13 residues. Assay: immunoSEQ multiplex PCR; the TCRdb copy retains only in-frame clones and omits some. Among 250,000 or so clones, about 80% were seen once, and the ten largest hold about 1.9%. The V and J genes are TRBV6-1 and TRBJ1-5, with D possibly TRBD1 on 5 matching bases. The source is a man aged 25-40 years who had recovered from COVID-19. Material: peripheral blood. The CDR3 sequence is CASSELTTGPQHF. The CDR3 DNA sequence: TGTGCCAGCAGTGAGCTCACTACAGGGCCCCAGCATTTT.